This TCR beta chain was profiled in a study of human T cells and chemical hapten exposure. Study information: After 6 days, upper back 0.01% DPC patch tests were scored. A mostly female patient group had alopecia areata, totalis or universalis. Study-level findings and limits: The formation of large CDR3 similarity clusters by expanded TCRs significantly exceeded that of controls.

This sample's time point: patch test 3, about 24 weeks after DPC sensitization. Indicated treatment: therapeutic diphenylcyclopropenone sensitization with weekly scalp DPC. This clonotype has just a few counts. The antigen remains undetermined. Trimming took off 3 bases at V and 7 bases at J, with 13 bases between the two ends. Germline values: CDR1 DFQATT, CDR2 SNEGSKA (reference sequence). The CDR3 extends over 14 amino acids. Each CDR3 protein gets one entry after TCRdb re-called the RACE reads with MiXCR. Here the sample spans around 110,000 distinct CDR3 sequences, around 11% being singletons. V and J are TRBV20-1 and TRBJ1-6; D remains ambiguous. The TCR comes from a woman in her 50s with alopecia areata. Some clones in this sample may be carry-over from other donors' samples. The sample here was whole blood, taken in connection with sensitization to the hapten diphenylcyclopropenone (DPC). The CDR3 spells CSARPDAGNSPLHF. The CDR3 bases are TGCAGTGCTAGGCCGGACGCCGGGAATTCACCCCTCCACTTT.